The 26 T cell receptor beta chains given below trace back to one sample, sequenced in a study of blood T cell repertoires in COVID-19. Sequencing used immunoSEQ multiplex PCR; TCRdb keeps in-frame clones, though not all of them. This sample has 200,000 to 250,000 clones, with around 80% found just once. The sample comprised peripheral blood. Receptors were obtained from an elderly woman with COVID-19, enrolled during active disease.

This chain connects TRBV15 to TRBJ1-3; D may be TRBD1 (5 bases). The CDR3 totals 16 residues. Trimming removed 1 base from V and 4 bases from J, with 14 bases in between. CDR1 is LNHNV and CDR2 is YYDKDF in the germline V gene (reference sequence). The CDR3 here is CATSRGDEAGGNTIYF. As DNA, the CDR3 is TGTGCCACCAGCAGAGGGGACGAGGCGGGAGGAAACACCATATATTTT.

The chain joins TRBV5-6 to TRBJ1-6; weak D call: TRBD1 (5 bases). V was pared by 5 bases and J by 13 bases, with 10 bases between. Germline CDR1 reads SGHDT; CDR2 reads YYEEEE. The CDR3 runs 11 residues. CDR3 sequence: CASSLQGPLHF. The DNA for the CDR3 is TGTGCCAGCAGTCTCCAGGGTCCCCTCCACTTT.

The CDR3 protein is CASSERGIGVTGELFF. DNA for the CDR3: TGTGCCAGCAGTGAACGCGGGATAGGGGTCACCGGGGAGCTGTTTTTT. V and J are TRBV2 and TRBJ2-2; D is perhaps TRBD2 (6 bases). CDR3 length: 16 residues. Germline V gene lookup returns CDR1 SNHLY and CDR2 FYNNEI. The V end was cut by 2 bases, the J end by 4 bases, with 14 bases between.

This sequence joins TRBV12-3 or TRBV12-4 and TRBJ2-5; no reliable D call. Trimming removed 6 bases at V and 1 base at J, with 9 bases between. This CDR3 is 13 amino acids long. The CDR3 DNA is TGTGCCAGCAGATTGACGGGCCAAGAGACCCAGTACTTC. Translating gives CASRLTGQETQYF.

V and J are TRBV28 and TRBJ2-1, with D perhaps matching TRBD1 (5 bases). The CDR3 consists of 13 residues. V shed 6 bases and J shed 1 base, with 7 bases lying between them. The germline gives CDR1 MDHEN, CDR2 SYDVKM. The CDR3 is CASRSGSYNEQFF. The CDR3 nucleotides are TGTGCCAGCAGATCAGGGTCCTACAATGAGCAGTTCTTC.

V gene TRBV10-3 combines with J gene TRBJ2-7; 8 nucleotides agree with TRBD1. Germline CDR1 reads ENHRY; CDR2 reads SYGVKD. The length of the CDR3 is 14 residues. V was clipped by 8 bases and J by 2 bases; unmatched bases: 8. CDR3 residues: CAIGPGGWTYEQYF. The CDR3 DNA reads as TGTGCCATCGGACCAGGGGGCTGGACCTACGAGCAGTACTTC.

The CDR3 DNA follows: TGTGCCAGCAGAAGACAGGGAGGCTACGAGCAGTACTTC. This gives the protein CASRRQGGYEQYF. The J gene is TRBJ2-7, the V gene TRBV2, with D perhaps TRBD1 (7 bases). Germline V gene lookup returns CDR1 SNHLY and CDR2 FYNNEI. This CDR3 has 13 residues. Trimming took 6 bases from V and 3 from J, leaving 12 bases between them.

The CDR3 is CASSQDETGFSYNEQFF. In DNA form, the CDR3 reads TGTGCCAGCAGCCAAGATGAGACTGGCTTCTCCTACAATGAGCAGTTCTTC. The chain has TRBV3-1 (or the pseudogene TRBV3-2) and TRBJ2-1; no reliable D call. The V and J ends lost 0 bases and 0 bases respectively, with 12 bases between them. Per germline, CDR1 LGHDT and CDR2 YNNKEL (reference sequence). This CDR3 has 17 residues.

V is TRBV28 and J is TRBJ1-3; the match to TRBD1 covers 10 bases. CDR1 MDHEN and CDR2 SYDVKM come from the germline V gene. Losses at the gene ends were 6 bases for V and 4 bases for J; bases not matched to a gene: 6. The CDR3 is 15 amino acids. In DNA form, the CDR3 reads TGTGCCAGCAGCTCCACGGGACAGGGGGGAAACACCATATATTTT. It codes for CASSSTGQGGNTIYF.

J is TRBJ2-5 and V is TRBV19; 9 bases map to TRBD1. Per germline, CDR1 LNHDA and CDR2 SQIVND (reference sequence). There are 17 residues in the CDR3. After removal of 3 bases from V and 4 bases from J, the junction contained 12 bases not matched to a gene. The CDR3 sequence is CASSIPRSTGGRETQYF. The CDR3 DNA reads as TGTGCCAGTAGTATCCCCAGGTCTACAGGGGGCCGAGAGACCCAGTACTTC.

The DNA for the CDR3 is TGTGCCAGCAGCGTAGCTGCTCACGGTACCTACGAGCAGTACTTC. Its protein is CASSVAAHGTYEQYF. This chain joins TRBV9 and TRBJ2-7; D gene uncertain. This CDR3 region has 15 residues. Germline lookup yields CDR1 SGDLS and CDR2 YYNGEE. V lost 0 bases to trimming and J lost 2 bases, with 12 bases between them.

About this clone itself: The same CDR3 can be traced to other DNA sequences in this sample. V usage is TRBV18 and J usage is TRBJ1-5; TRBD1 matches at 8 bases. The CDR3 is 16 amino acids. The germline gives CDR1 KGHSH, CDR2 LQKENI. J lost 4 bases, V lost 0 bases, and 5 bases had no gene match. CDR3 residues: CASSPPGQGGNQPQHF. The CDR3 DNA reads as TGTGCCAGCTCACCACCTGGACAGGGTGGGAATCAGCCCCAGCATTTT. Together with reference TRBV18 and TRBJ1-5, the CDR3 gives the full variable domain: NAGVMQNPRHLVRRRGQEARLRCSPMKGHSHVYWYRQLPEEGLKFMVYLQKENIIDESGMPKERFSAEFPKEGPSILRIQQVVRGDSAAYFCASSPPGQGGNQPQHFGDGTRLSIL.

This clone was observed many times. The V and J genes are TRBV5-1 and TRBJ2-7; D gene unclear. There are 14 residues in the CDR3. Germline values: CDR1 SGHRS, CDR2 YFSETQ. Deletions cut 4 bases from V and 3 bases from J, with 14 bases between. The CDR3 DNA is TGCGCCAGCAGCCCGCAAGAGGTCCGCTACGAGCAGTACTTC. Its translation is CASSPQEVRYEQYF.

This clone was observed a single time. The chain carries TRBV12-3 or TRBV12-4 and TRBJ2-2, with D maybe TRBD1 (6 bases). V dropped 7 bases and J dropped 7 bases, with 10 bases sitting between them. CDR3 size: 12 residues. The CDR3: CASNPDSGELFF. The CDR3 DNA sequence: TGTGCCAGCAACCCGGACAGCGGGGAGCTGTTTTTT.

The rearrangement joins TRBV28 to TRBJ1-4; tentatively, D is TRBD1 (5 bases). V was shortened by 4 bases and J by 17 bases, with 20 bases between the two germline ends. The CDR3 has 13 residues. The V gene's germline CDR1 is MDHEN and CDR2 SYDVKM. CDR3: CASSSAGPGKIFF. The CDR3 region has the DNA TGTGCCAGCAGTTCCGCCGGGCCAGGGAAAATATTTTTT.

The chain is built from TRBV29-1 and TRBJ1-2; D perhaps matches TRBD1 (5 bases). The V end lost 4 bases, the J end lost 7 bases, and 19 bases lay between the germline ends. CDR1 and CDR2 from the germline V gene are SQVTM and ANQGSEA. This CDR3 contains 14 residues. This CDR3 is CSVGVGAGIGGYTF. The DNA for the CDR3 is TGCAGCGTTGGGGTTGGGGCAGGGATTGGTGGCTACACCTTC. Full variable domain (missing parts from reference TRBV29-1 and TRBJ1-2): SAVISQKPSRDICQRGTSLTIQCQVDSQVTMMFWYRQQPGQSLTLIATANQGSEATYESGFVIDKFPISRPNLTFSTLTVSNMSPEDSSIYLCSVGVGAGIGGYTFGSGTRLTVV.

The CDR3 DNA reads TGTGCCAGCAGCCCCCGGACAGGGGGCCTTAACTATGGCTACACCTTC. Translation gives CASSPRTGGLNYGYTF. The chain uses TRBV3-1 (or the pseudogene TRBV3-2) and TRBJ1-2, with 11 bases identical to TRBD1. The trim removed 4 bases at V and 1 base at J, leaving 5 bases unmatched. The CDR3 spans 16 residues. Germline values: CDR1 LGHDT, CDR2 YNNKEL (reference sequence).

The chain is built from TRBV13 and TRBJ1-4, with 9 bases aligning to TRBD1. The CDR3 has 14 amino acids. V lost 4 bases, J lost 8 bases, and 5 bases stayed unmatched. The V gene's germline CDR1 is PRHDT and CDR2 FYEKMQ (reference sequence). The CDR3 region has the DNA TGTGCCAGCAGCTACCGGGACAGGGACGAAAAACTGTTTTTT. Its translation: CASSYRDRDEKLFF.

The chain is built from TRBV7-9 and TRBJ2-5, with 10 nucleotides matching TRBD2. From germline, CDR1 is SEHNR and CDR2 FQNEAQ (reference sequence). The CDR3 totals 17 residues. The junction had 10 bases not matched to a gene; V was cut back by 1 base and J by 5 bases. This CDR3 reads CASSLGESGGARETQYF. The CDR3 nucleotides are TGTGCCAGCAGCTTAGGGGAGAGCGGGGGGGCCCGTGAGACCCAGTACTTC.

This chain uses TRBV4-1 with TRBJ1-2; 8 bases agree with TRBD1. This CDR3 comprises 14 residues. V shed 2 bases and J 3 bases; nucleotides not matched to a gene: 2. The germline V gene encodes CDR1 MGHRA and CDR2 YSYEKL. CDR3 sequence: CASSQQGADYGYTF. CDR3 nucleotide sequence: TGCGCCAGCAGCCAACAGGGGGCCGACTATGGCTACACCTTC.

This chain links TRBV5-1 with TRBJ1-5; 7 nucleotides agree with TRBD1. The junction had 6 bases not matched to a gene; V was cut back by 1 base and J by 5 bases. Germline CDR1 and CDR2: SGHRS and YFSETQ. The CDR3 is 15 residues long. CDR3 coding DNA: TGCGCCAGCAGCTTGTGGACAGGTGGTGATCAGCCCCAGCATTTT. This translates into CASSLWTGGDQPQHF.

The CDR3 region is CASSQGTVNYEQYF. The CDR3 nucleotides are TGTGCCAGCAGCCAAGGGACAGTTAACTACGAGCAGTACTTC. The chain links TRBV3-1 (or the pseudogene TRBV3-2) to TRBJ2-7; tentatively, D is TRBD1 (6 bases). The V gene's germline CDR1 is LGHDT and CDR2 YNNKEL (reference sequence). The CDR3 loop spans 14 amino acids. V was shortened by 1 base and J by 3 bases, with 10 bases between the two germline ends.

This rearrangement joins TRBV5-6 to TRBJ2-5; TRBD2 matches 12 bases. Germline V gene lookup returns CDR1 SGHDT and CDR2 YYEEEE. The trim removed 4 bases at V and 2 bases at J, leaving 6 bases unmatched. The CDR3 is 16 amino acids. The chain's CDR3 is CASSPRLAGDQETQYF. The CDR3 DNA sequence: TGTGCCAGCAGCCCCCGACTAGCGGGAGATCAAGAGACCCAGTACTTC.

The V gene is TRBV5-5, the J gene TRBJ2-2; D possibly corresponds to TRBD2 (6 bases). The germline V gene encodes CDR1 SGHKS and CDR2 YYEKEE (reference sequence). Deletions cut 4 bases from V and 6 bases from J, with 19 bases between. This CDR3 spans 16 amino acids. CDR3 nucleotides: TGTGCCAGCAGCCCGGCGGGCGGGGATGGCCCCGGGGAGCTGTTTTTT. Protein sequence: CASSPAGGDGPGELFF.

The chain employs TRBV5-6 and TRBJ2-5; 9 nucleotides line up with TRBD1. V was pared by 3 bases and J by 5 bases, with 11 bases of the junction left unmatched. Germline V CDR1 and CDR2: SGHDT, YYEEEE. This CDR3 spans 16 amino acids. CDR3 DNA sequence: TGTGCCAGCAGCTCAAGCTACAGGGGGCTGAGGGAGACCCAGTACTTC. Translation gives CASSSSYRGLRETQYF. The entire variable domain, with the rest obtained from reference TRBV5-6 and TRBJ2-5, is as follows: DAGVTQSPTHLIKTRGQQVTLRCSPKSGHDTVSWYQQALGQGPQFIFQYYEEEERQRGNFPDRFSGHQFPNYSSELNVNALLLGDSALYLCASSSSYRGLRETQYFGPGTRLLVL.

The chain recombines TRBV12-3 or TRBV12-4 with TRBJ2-5; TRBD1 might be the D (6 bases). V was shortened by 6 bases and J by 9 bases, with 14 bases between the two germline ends. The CDR3 runs to 12 residues. The CDR3 DNA reads as TGTGCCAGCAGAACACAGGGTAGGGCCCAGTACTTC. This translates into CASRTQGRAQYF.